The present T cell receptor (beta chain) was sequenced within a study of cytomegalovirus exposure and HLA in healthy donors. With regard to this clone: As yet, its antigen is unknown.

The study ran its PCR with 60 Vbeta and 13 Jbeta primers. Clones were sequenced by immunoSEQ multiplex PCR, and TCRdb holds only the in-frame ones, with some missing. In the table there are roughly 97,000 clones, around 80% of which are singletons. Trimming cost V 3 bases and J 0 bases, with 20 bases left between them. The germline V gene encodes CDR1 MGHRA and CDR2 YSYEKL. The CDR3 has 18 residues. Study-wide findings and caveats: Productive rates of about 87% or about 30% were seen for most TCR beta V segments in an earlier analysis.

The chain employs TRBV4-1 and TRBJ1-2, with a possible D match to TRBD1 (5 bases). This receptor was taken from a man aged 40-50 years in good health and CMV-seropositive. Sequenced: PBMCs. The CDR3 is CASSHTHLRRTTNYGYTF. CDR3 coding DNA: TGCGCCAGCAGCCACACGCACCTTAGACGGACAACTAACTATGGCTACACCTTC.